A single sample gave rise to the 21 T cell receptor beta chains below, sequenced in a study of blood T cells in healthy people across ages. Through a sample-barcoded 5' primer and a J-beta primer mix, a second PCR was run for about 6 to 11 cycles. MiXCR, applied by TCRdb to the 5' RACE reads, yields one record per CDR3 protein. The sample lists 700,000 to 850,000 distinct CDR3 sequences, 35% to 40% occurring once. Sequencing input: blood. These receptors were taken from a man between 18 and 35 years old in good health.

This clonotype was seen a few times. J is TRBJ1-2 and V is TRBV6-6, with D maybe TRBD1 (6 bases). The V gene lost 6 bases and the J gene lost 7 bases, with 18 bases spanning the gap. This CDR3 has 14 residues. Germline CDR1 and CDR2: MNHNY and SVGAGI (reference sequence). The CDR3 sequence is CASSWHLEGGGYTF. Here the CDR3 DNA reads TGTGCCAGCAGCTGGCACCTGGAAGGGGGTGGCTACACCTTC.

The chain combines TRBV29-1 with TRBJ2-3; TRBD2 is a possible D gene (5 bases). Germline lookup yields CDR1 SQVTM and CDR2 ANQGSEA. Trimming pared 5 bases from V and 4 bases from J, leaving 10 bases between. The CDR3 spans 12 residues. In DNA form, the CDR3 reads TGCAGCGTTTCACGGGGTTCAGATACGCAGTATTTT. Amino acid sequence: CSVSRGSDTQYF.

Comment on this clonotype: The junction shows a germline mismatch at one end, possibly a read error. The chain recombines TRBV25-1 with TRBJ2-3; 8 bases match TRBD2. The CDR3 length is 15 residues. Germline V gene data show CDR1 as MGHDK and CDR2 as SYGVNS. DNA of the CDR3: TGTGCCAGCAGCGAAGCGGGGGCCGGACTCGATACGCTGTATTTT. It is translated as CASSEAGAGLDTLYF.

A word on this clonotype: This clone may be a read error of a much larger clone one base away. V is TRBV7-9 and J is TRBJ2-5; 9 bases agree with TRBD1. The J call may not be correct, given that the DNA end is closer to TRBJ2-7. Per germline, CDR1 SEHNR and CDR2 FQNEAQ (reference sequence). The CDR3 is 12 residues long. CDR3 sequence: CASRRTGAEQYF. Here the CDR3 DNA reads TGTGCCAGCAGGCGGACAGGGGCCGAGCAGTACTTC.

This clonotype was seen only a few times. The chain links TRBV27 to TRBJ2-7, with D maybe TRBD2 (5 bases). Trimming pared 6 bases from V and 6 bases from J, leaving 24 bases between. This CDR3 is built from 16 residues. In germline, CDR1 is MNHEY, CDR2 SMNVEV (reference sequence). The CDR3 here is CASSPPLRSFGSEQYF. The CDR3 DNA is TGTGCCAGCAGCCCCCCCCTCCGGTCGTTTGGGAGCGAGCAGTACTTC.

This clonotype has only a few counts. The CDR3: CASSLVSAGGPVYEQFF. The CDR3 DNA is TGTGCCAGCAGCTTGGTAAGCGCAGGGGGTCCAGTCTATGAGCAGTTCTTC. The V call is TRBV5-6, the J call TRBJ2-1, with TRBD1 matching over 7 bases. This CDR3 region has 17 residues. With V trimmed by 0 bases and J by 8 bases, 14 bases remained unmatched. Germline-derived CDR1 and CDR2 are SGHDT and YYEEEE.

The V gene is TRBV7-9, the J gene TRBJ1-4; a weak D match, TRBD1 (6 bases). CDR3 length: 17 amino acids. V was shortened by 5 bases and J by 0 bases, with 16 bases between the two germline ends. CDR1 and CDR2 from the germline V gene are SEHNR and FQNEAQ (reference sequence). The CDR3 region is CASSLSFEGATNEKLFF. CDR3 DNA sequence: TGTGCCAGCAGCCTTTCCTTCGAGGGGGCAACTAATGAAAAACTGTTTTTT.

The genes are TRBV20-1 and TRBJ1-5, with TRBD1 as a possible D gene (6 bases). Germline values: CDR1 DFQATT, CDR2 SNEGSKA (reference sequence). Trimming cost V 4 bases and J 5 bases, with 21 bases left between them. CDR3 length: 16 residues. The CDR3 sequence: CSATTAAGVRDQPQHF. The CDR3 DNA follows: TGCAGTGCTACTACCGCGGCAGGGGTGAGAGATCAGCCCCAGCATTTT.

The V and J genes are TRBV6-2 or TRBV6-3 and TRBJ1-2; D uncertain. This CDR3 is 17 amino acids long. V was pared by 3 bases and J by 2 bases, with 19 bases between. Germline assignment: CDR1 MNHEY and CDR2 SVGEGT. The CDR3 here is CASSYLLAGRTNYGYTF. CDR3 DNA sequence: TGTGCCAGCAGTTATCTCCTAGCCGGGAGGACGAACTATGGCTACACCTTC.

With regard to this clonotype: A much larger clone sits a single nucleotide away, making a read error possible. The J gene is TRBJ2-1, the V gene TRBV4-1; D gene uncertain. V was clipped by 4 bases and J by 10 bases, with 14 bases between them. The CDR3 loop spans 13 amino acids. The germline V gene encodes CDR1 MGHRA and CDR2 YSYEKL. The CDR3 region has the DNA TGCGCCAGCAGCCGGGTCTGGAGCTACGAGCAGTTCTTC. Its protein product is CASSRVWSYEQFF.

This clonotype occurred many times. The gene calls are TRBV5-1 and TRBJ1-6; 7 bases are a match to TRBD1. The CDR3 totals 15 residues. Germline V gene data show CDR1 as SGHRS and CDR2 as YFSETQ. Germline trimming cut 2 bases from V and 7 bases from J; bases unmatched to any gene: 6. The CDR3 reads CASSFQGGENSPLHF. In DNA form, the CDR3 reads TGCGCCAGCAGCTTCCAAGGGGGCGAAAATTCACCCCTCCACTTT.

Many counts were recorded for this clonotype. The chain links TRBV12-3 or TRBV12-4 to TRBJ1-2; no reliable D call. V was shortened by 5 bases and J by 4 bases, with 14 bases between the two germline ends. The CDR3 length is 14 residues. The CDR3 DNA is TGTGCCAGCAGTCCCCGGGCGGAGACCTATGGCTACACCTTC. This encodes CASSPRAETYGYTF.

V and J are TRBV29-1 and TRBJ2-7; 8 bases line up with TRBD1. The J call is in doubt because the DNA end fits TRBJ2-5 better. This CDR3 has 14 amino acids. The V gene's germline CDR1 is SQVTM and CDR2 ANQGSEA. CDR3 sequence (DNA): TGCAGCGTTGAGAGGACAGGGAATAGAGAGACCCAGTACTTC. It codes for CSVERTGNRETQYF.

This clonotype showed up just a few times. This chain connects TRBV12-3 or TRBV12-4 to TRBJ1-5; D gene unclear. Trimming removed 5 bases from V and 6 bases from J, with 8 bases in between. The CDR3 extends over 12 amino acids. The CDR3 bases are TGTGCCAGCAGTCCACCTAGTCAGCCCCAGCATTTT. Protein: CASSPPSQPQHF.

The CDR3 is CASSLQGRGNTGELFF. CDR3 nucleotide sequence: TGTGCCAGCAGCTTACAGGGGCGCGGTAACACCGGGGAGCTGTTTTTT. The chain links TRBV7-3 to TRBJ2-2; a possible D gene is TRBD1 (6 bases). The CDR3 runs to 16 residues. CDR1 SGHTA and CDR2 FQGTGA come from the germline V gene. The germline V and J ends were trimmed by 2 bases and 2 bases, with 12 bases remaining between them. The variable domain in full, with the rest retrieved from reference TRBV7-3 and TRBJ2-2, is GAGVSQTPSNKVTEKGKYVELRCDPISGHTALYWYRQSLGQGPEFLIYFQGTGAADDSGLPNDRFFAVRPEGSVSTLKIQRTERGDSAVYLCASSLQGRGNTGELFFGEGSRLTVL.

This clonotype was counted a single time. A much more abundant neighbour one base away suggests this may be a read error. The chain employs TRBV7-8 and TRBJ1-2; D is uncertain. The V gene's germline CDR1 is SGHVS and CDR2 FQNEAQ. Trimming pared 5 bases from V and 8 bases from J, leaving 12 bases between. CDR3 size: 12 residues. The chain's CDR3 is CASSADDYGYTF. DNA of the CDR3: TGTGCCAGCAGCGCAGACGATTACGGCTACACCTTC.

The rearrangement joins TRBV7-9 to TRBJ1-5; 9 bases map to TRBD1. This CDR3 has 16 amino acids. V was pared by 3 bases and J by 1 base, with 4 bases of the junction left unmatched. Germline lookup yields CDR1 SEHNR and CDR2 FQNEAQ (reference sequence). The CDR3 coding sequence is TGTGCCAGCAGCTTGGCTACAGGGGGCAGCAATCAGCCCCAGCATTTT. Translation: CASSLATGGSNQPQHF.

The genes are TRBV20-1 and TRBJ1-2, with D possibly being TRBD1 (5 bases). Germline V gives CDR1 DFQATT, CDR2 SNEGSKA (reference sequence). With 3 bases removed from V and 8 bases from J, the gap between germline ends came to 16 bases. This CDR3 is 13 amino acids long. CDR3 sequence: CSASTPTGNGYTF. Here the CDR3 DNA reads TGCAGTGCTAGTACCCCAACAGGAAACGGCTACACCTTC.

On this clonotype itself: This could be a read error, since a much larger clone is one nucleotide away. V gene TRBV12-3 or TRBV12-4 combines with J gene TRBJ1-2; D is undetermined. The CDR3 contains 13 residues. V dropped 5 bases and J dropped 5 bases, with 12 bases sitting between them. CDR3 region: CASSVQVRYGYTF. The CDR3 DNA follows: TGTGCCAGCAGTGTTCAGGTTCGGTATGGCTACACCTTC.

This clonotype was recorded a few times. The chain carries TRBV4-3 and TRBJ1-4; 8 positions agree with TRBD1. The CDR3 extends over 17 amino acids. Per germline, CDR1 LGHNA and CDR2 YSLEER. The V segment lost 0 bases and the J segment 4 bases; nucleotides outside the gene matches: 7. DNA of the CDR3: TGCGCCAGCAGCCAAGATCCCGGGACAGGCCTTAATGAAAAACTGTTTTTT. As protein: CASSQDPGTGLNEKLFF.

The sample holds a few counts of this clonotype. Here the CDR3 reads CASSFGTWGADTQYF. The CDR3 DNA follows: TGTGCCAGCAGTTTTGGAACTTGGGGAGCAGATACGCAGTATTTT. V gene TRBV6-5 combines with J gene TRBJ2-3; weak D call: TRBD2 (5 bases). Trimming cost V 4 bases and J 4 bases, with 15 bases left between them. Germline CDR1 and CDR2: MNHEY and SVGAGI. The CDR3 sequence is 15 residues long.